Presented here are 11 T cell receptor beta chains from one specimen sequenced in a study of early T cells in non-severe SARS-CoV-2 infection. TCRdb analysed the 5' RACE reads with MiXCR anew, one entry per CDR3 protein. The sample includes approximately 27,000 distinct CDR3 sequences, about 4.6% seen only once; the top ten take roughly an eighth. Sequencing was carried out using whole blood. These receptors came from an adult who was a healthcare worker with PCR-confirmed SARS-CoV-2 infection or an uninfected control (not recorded which).

This clonotype was picked up many times. The CDR3 nucleotides read TGTGCCAGCAGTCCCCCGGAGAGGAGCCAAGAGACCCAGTACTTC. This sequence encodes CASSPPERSQETQYF. V gene TRBV28 combines with J gene TRBJ2-5; D unresolved. The CDR3 has 15 amino acids. The germline V gene has CDR1 MDHEN and CDR2 SYDVKM. Trimming pared 5 bases from V and 1 base from J, leaving 14 bases between.

Ten or more counts support this clonotype. The V call is TRBV3-1, the J call TRBJ2-1; 7 positions agree with TRBD2. Germline CDR1 is LGHDT and CDR2 is YNNKEL (reference sequence). The trim removed 0 bases at V and 7 bases at J, leaving 6 bases unmatched. This CDR3 is built from 15 residues. The CDR3 DNA follows: TGTGCCAGCAGCCAAGATCTCCTAGCGGAGAATGAGCAGTTCTTC. Its translation: CASSQDLLAENEQFF.

The sample holds many counts of this clonotype. The chain is built from TRBV28 and TRBJ1-1, with TRBD1 matching over 11 bases. The CDR3 is 14 amino acids. Germline V gives CDR1 MDHEN, CDR2 SYDVKM. The trim removed 6 bases at V and 5 bases at J, leaving 5 bases unmatched. The CDR3 DNA follows: TGTGCCAGCAGAGACGGACAGGGGGCGACTGAAGCTTTCTTT. Protein sequence: CASRDGQGATEAFF.

This clonotype was seen many times. The CDR3 region has the DNA TGTGCCAGCAGCGTAGGGGGAGAGACCCAGTACTTC. Translated, it gives CASSVGGETQYF. V gene TRBV9 combines with J gene TRBJ2-5; no clear D. The CDR3 consists of 12 residues. V lost 0 bases and J lost 4, with 4 bases in between. Germline CDR1 and CDR2: SGDLS and YYNGEE.

This clonotype occurred a few times. The V gene is TRBV10-3, the J gene TRBJ2-1, with D unresolved. Germline V gene lookup returns CDR1 ENHRY and CDR2 SYGVKD. The V and J ends lost 4 bases and 7 bases respectively, with 20 bases between them. The CDR3 contains 16 residues. The CDR3 loop reads CAISVTPGSQTNEQFF. The DNA of the CDR3 is TGTGCCATCAGTGTGACCCCAGGCTCCCAGACGAATGAGCAGTTCTTC.

This clonotype occurred many times. This chain uses TRBV28 with TRBJ1-5; D not resolved. Germline V gives CDR1 MDHEN, CDR2 SYDVKM. Deletions cut 6 bases from V and 7 bases from J, with 16 bases between. This CDR3 region has 14 residues. CDR3: CASSHHSGRQPQHF. In nucleotides, the CDR3 is TGTGCCAGCAGCCACCACAGCGGCCGCCAGCCCCAGCATTTT.

This chain links TRBV12-3 or TRBV12-4 with TRBJ2-7, with 8 bases that match TRBD1. This CDR3 spans 14 amino acids. After removal of 6 bases from V and 4 bases from J, the junction contained 8 bases not matched to a gene. The CDR3 protein is CASSRDRDRYEQYF. CDR3 nucleotides: TGTGCCAGCAGCCGTGACAGGGACAGGTACGAGCAGTACTTC.

This clonotype was found a few times. CDR3 protein: CASSQSERTQYF. CDR3 nucleotide sequence: TGTGCCAGCAGCCAATCAGAAAGGACCCAGTACTTC. The chain carries TRBV3-1 and TRBJ2-5; D gene ambiguous. This CDR3 spans 12 amino acids. Germline CDR1 reads LGHDT; CDR2 reads YNNKEL (reference sequence). Between the trimmed V and J ends, which lost 2 bases and 7 bases, there was a span of 8 bases.

This clonotype was recorded at least ten times. The V call is TRBV29-1, the J call TRBJ1-2; no firm D call. Trimming stripped 4 bases from V and 1 base from J, with 10 bases between. CDR1 and CDR2 from the germline V gene are SQVTM and ANQGSEA. The CDR3 has 13 residues. The CDR3 sequence is CSVGFGVNYGYTF. The CDR3 bases are TGCAGCGTTGGATTCGGGGTTAACTATGGCTACACCTTC.

The chain has TRBV29-1 and TRBJ2-7; no clear D gene. The germline CDR1 and CDR2 sequences are SQVTM and ANQGSEA. The CDR3 is 12 residues long. The V end was cut by 2 bases, the J end by 4 bases, with 9 bases between. The CDR3 spells CSVEIRPYEQYF. The CDR3 region has the DNA TGCAGCGTTGAAATTAGGCCATACGAGCAGTACTTC.

This clonotype came up many times. The rearrangement joins TRBV6-1 to TRBJ1-5, with D uncertain. V was trimmed by 5 bases and J by 0 bases, leaving 8 bases between them. CDR3 length equals 14 residues. Germline lookup yields CDR1 MNHNS and CDR2 SASEGT. The CDR3 reads CASSLDYSNQPQHF. The CDR3, as DNA: TGTGCCAGCAGTTTGGATTATAGCAATCAGCCCCAGCATTTT.